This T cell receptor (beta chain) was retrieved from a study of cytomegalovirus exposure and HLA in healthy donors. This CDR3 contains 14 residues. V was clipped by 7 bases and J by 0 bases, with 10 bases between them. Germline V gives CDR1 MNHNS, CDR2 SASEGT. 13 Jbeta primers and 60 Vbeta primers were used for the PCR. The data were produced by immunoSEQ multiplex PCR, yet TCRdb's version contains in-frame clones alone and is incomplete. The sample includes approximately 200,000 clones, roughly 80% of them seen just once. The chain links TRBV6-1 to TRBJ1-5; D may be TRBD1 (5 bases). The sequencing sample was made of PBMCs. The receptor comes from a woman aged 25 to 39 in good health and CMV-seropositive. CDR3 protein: CASIPGNSNQPQHF. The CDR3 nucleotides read TGTGCCAGCATACCAGGGAATAGCAATCAGCCCCAGCATTTT.